Following are 2 T cell receptor beta chains from one sample sequenced in a study of OX40 agonist ivuxolimab in advanced cancers. Sequenced by immunoSEQ multiplex PCR; TCRdb stores in-frame clones only, minus some. The data contain 20,000 to 30,000 clones, more than 70% of them singletons. Specimen: CD4+ or CD8+ T cells sorted from blood, collected in a trial of the OX40 agonist ivuxolimab. These receptors were obtained from an adult with an advanced solid tumor such as melanoma, head and neck, liver or kidney cancer.

V usage is TRBV19 and J usage is TRBJ2-7; D is possibly TRBD1 (6 bases). Germline assignment: CDR1 LNHDA and CDR2 SQIVND (reference sequence). Trimming took off 2 bases at V and 4 bases at J, with 12 bases between the two ends. The CDR3 has 14 residues. Here the CDR3 reads CASSIMGAAYEQYF. The CDR3, as DNA: TGTGCCAGTAGTATAATGGGGGCCGCTTACGAGCAGTACTTC.

The chain links TRBV30 to TRBJ2-3; TRBD1 matches 7 bases. The V gene's germline CDR1 is GTSNPN and CDR2 SVGIG (reference sequence). V was clipped by 2 bases and J by 5 bases; unmatched bases: 10. This CDR3 contains 15 residues. CDR3 loop: CAWSFTGDEGDTQYF. In DNA, the CDR3 is TGTGCCTGGAGTTTTACAGGGGATGAAGGAGATACGCAGTATTTT. The variable domain in full, completed from reference TRBV30 and TRBJ2-3, reads SQTIHQWPATLVQPVGSPLSLECTVEGTSNPNLYWYRQAAGRGLQLLFYSVGIGQISSEVPQNLSASRPQDRQFILSSKKLLLSDSGFYLCAWSFTGDEGDTQYFGPGTRLTVL.